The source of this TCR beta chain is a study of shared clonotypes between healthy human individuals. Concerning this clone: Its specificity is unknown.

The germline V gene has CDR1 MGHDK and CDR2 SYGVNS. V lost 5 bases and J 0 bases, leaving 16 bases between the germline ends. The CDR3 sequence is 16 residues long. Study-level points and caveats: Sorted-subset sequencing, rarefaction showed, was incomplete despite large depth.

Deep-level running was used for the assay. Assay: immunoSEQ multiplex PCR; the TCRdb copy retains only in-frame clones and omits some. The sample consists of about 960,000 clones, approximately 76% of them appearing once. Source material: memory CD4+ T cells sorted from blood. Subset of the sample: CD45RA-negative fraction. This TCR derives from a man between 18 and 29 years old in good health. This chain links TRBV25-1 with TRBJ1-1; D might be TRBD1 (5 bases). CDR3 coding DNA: TGTGCCAGCAGTAAACCCCTTGAGGGGATGAACACTGAAGCTTTCTTT. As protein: CASSKPLEGMNTEAFF.